This T cell receptor beta chain appears in the sequencing data of a study of cytomegalovirus exposure and HLA in healthy donors. Whole-study results and caveats: A few CMV-associated chains were confirmed in vitro to be specific for CMV antigens. Later on, an analysis found that several of the most significant clusters appeared to be linked to common viral pathogens, which included parvovirus B19. Follow-up analysis found HLA locus-dependent TCR association rates, highest for DRB1 and lowest for HLA-C.

The PCR employed 60 Vbeta primers together with 13 Jbeta primers. TCRdb's copy holds only in-frame clones and misses some; the assay was immunoSEQ multiplex PCR. The repertoire holds under 200,000 clones, more than 60% seen once, with roughly 6.4% in the top ten. Germline CDR1 and CDR2: MNHEY and SVGAGI. The CDR3 loop spans 14 amino acids. Losses at the gene ends were 6 bases for V and 5 bases for J; bases not matched to a gene: 5. This clone was counted only a few times. The antigen remains unidentified. This specimen includes other DNA sequences encoding the same CDR3. Sequenced sample: PBMCs. The gene calls are TRBV6-5 and TRBJ1-5; 9 bases are a match to TRBD1. The sequence was obtained from a woman aged 40 to 50 in good health and CMV-seropositive. The CDR3 DNA reads TGTGCCAGCAGCCTGGGACAGGGCCATCAGCCCCAGCATTTT. It specifies CASSLGQGHQPQHF.